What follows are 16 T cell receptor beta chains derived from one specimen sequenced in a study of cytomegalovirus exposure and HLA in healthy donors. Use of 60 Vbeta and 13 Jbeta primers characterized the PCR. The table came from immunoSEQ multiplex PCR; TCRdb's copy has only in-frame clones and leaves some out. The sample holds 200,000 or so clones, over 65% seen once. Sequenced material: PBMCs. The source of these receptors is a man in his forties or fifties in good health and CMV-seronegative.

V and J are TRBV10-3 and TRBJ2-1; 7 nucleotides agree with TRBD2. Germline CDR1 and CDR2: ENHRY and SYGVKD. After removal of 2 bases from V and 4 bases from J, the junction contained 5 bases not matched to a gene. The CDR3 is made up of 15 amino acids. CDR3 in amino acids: CAISEGRESYNEQFF. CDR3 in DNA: TGTGCCATCAGTGAGGGGCGGGAGTCATACAATGAGCAGTTCTTC.

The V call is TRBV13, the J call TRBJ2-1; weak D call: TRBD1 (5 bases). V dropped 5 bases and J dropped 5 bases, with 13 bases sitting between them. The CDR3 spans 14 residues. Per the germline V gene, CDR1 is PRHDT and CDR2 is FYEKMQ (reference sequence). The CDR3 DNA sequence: TGTGCCAGCAGCCCCCAGGGTGAGGACAATGAGCAGTTCTTC. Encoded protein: CASSPQGEDNEQFF.

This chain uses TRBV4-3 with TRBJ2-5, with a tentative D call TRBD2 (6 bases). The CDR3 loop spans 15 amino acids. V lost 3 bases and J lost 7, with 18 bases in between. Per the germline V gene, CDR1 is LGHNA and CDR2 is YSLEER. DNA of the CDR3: TGCGCCAGCAGCCAGACCCGTGGCCGGGGAGGGACCCAGTACTTC. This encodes CASSQTRGRGGTQYF.

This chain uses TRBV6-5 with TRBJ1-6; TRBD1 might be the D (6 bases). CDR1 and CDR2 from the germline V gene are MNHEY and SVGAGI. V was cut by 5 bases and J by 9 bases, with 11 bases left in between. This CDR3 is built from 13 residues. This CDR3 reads CASSAQQGSPLHF. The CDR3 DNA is TGTGCCAGCAGTGCCCAACAGGGTTCACCCCTCCACTTT.

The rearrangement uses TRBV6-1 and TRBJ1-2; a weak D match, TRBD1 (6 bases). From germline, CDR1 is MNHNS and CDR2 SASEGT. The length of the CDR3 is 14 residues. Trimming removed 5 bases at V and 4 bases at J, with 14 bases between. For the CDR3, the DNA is TGTGCCAGCAGTCTTTCCGGGACATCCTATGGCTACACCTTC. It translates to CASSLSGTSYGYTF.

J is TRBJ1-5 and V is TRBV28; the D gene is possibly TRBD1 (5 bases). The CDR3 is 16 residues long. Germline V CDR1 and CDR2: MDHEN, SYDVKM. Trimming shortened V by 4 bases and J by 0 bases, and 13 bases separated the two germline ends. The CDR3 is CASSSPGGGSNQPQHF. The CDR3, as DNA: TGTGCCAGCAGTTCACCCGGGGGGGGTAGCAATCAGCCCCAGCATTTT.

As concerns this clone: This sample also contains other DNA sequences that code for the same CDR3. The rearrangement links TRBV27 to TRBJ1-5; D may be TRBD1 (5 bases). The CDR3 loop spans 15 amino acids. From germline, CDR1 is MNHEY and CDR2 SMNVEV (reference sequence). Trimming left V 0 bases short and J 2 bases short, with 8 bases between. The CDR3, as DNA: TGTGCCAGCAGTTTATCAGGGGCTCGCAATCAGCCCCAGCATTTT. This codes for CASSLSGARNQPQHF.

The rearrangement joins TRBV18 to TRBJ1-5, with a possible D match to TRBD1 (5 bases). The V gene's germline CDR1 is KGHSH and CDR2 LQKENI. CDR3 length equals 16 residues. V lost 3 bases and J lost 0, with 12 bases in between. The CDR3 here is CASSPGRGDSNQPQHF. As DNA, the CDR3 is TGTGCCAGCTCACCGGGGCGGGGGGATAGCAATCAGCCCCAGCATTTT.

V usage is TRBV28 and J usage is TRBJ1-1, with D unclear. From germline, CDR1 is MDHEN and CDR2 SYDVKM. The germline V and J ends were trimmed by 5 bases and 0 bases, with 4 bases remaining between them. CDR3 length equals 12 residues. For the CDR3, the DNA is TGTGCCAGCAGTACTTTGAACACTGAAGCTTTCTTT. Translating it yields CASSTLNTEAFF.

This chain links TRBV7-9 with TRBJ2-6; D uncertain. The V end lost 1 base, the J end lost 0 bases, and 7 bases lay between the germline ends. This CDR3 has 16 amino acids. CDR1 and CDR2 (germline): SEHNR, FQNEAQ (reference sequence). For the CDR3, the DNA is TGTGCCAGCAGCTTAGTCCCAGGCTCTGGGGCCAACGTCCTGACTTTC. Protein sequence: CASSLVPGSGANVLTF.

In nucleotides, the CDR3 is TGTGCCAGCAGCTTGAGCTGGGGGCCTTTAATGGATACGCAGTATTTT. This sequence encodes CASSLSWGPLMDTQYF. This chain uses TRBV5-6 with TRBJ2-3; a possible D gene is TRBD1 (6 bases). Trimming removed 1 base at V and 6 bases at J, with 18 bases between. Per germline, CDR1 SGHDT and CDR2 YYEEEE. This CDR3 region has 16 residues.

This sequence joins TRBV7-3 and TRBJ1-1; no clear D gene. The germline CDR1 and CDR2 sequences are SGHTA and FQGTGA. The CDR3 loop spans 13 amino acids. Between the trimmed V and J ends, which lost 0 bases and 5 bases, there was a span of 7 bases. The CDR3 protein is CASSLTGRTEAFF. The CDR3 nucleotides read TGTGCCAGCAGCTTAACGGGGAGGACTGAAGCTTTCTTT.

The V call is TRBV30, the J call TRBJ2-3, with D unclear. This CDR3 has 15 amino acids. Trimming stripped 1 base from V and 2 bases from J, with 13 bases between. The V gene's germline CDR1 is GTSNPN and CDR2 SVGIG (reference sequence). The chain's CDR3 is CAWSGVPPLTDTQYF. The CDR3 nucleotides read TGTGCCTGGAGTGGAGTCCCCCCTCTCACAGATACGCAGTATTTT.

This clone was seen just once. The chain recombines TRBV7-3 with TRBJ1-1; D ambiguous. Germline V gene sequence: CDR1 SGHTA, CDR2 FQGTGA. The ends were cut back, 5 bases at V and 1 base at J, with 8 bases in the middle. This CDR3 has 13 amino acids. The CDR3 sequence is CASSPDWNTEAFF. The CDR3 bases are TGTGCCAGCAGCCCCGACTGGAACACTGAAGCTTTCTTT.

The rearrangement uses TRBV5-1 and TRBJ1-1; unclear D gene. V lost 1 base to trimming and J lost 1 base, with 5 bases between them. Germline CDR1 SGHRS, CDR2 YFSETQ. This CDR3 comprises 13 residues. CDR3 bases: TGCGCCAGCAGCTTGTCCCGGAACACTGAAGCTTTCTTT. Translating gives CASSLSRNTEAFF. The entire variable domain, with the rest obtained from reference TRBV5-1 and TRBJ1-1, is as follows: KAGVTQTPRYLIKTRGQQVTLSCSPISGHRSVSWYQQTPGQGLQFLFEYFSETQRNKGNFPGRFSGRQFSNSRSEMNVSTLELGDSALYLCASSLSRNTEAFFGQGTRLTVV.

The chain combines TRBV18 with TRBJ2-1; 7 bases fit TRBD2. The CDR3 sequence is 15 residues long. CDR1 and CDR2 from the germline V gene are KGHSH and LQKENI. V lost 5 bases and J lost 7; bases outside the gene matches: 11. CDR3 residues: CASSIQRGPKNEQFF. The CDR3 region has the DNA TGTGCCAGCTCAATTCAGCGGGGCCCAAAGAATGAGCAGTTCTTC. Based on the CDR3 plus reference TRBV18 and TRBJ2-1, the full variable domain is NAGVMQNPRHLVRRRGQEARLRCSPMKGHSHVYWYRQLPEEGLKFMVYLQKENIIDESGMPKERFSAEFPKEGPSILRIQQVVRGDSAAYFCASSIQRGPKNEQFFGPGTRLTVL.